These 19 T cell receptor beta chains were all obtained from the same sample, sequenced in a study of response to subunit inactivated influenza vaccine (dated 2018 in TCRdb). The library relied on RT-PCR. Sequencing used an Illumina HiSeq 2500. TCRdb took the public reads, trimmed them with fastp at Q25, ran MiXCR for clone calling and kept in-frame beta chains. Every entry covers one CDR3 protein and lists the most common genes and DNA from its rows. The sample table holds around 480,000 distinct CDR3 sequences, of which 16% were seen once. Over 2.5% of the sample is taken by the ten largest. The input for sequencing was CD4+ T cells sorted from PBMCs, taken around 25 months after vaccination. The receptors stem from a man between 45 and 75 years old who received an inactivated influenza vaccine. Donor details come from another sample of the same person, matched by shared clones.

This clonotype showed up just a few times. This chain connects TRBV7-2 to TRBJ2-1; D is undetermined. V lost 5 bases and J lost 10, with 18 bases in between. The CDR3 runs 14 residues. CDR1 is SGHTA, CDR2 FQGNSA, per germline. The DNA for the CDR3 is TGTGCCAGCAGCCCCCGGAGCGCGAGGAACGAGCAGTTCTTC. Translated: CASSPRSARNEQFF.

This clonotype showed up just a few times. This chain links TRBV6-1 with TRBJ2-2, with a possible D match to TRBD1 (5 bases). Germline V gives CDR1 MNHNS, CDR2 SASEGT. This CDR3 contains 13 residues. The V and J ends lost 10 bases and 5 bases respectively, with 14 bases between them. The CDR3 loop reads CATVQDLTGELFF. For the CDR3, the DNA is TGTGCCACGGTACAGGACCTTACCGGGGAGCTGTTTTTT.

The table lists this clonotype with a few counts. An end of the junction does not agree with germline; a read error may underlie this. The genes are TRBV9 and TRBJ2-3; TRBD2 matches at 13 bases. Per germline, CDR1 SGDLS and CDR2 YYNGEE. CDR3 size: 14 residues. CDR3 sequence: CASSARTSGSDILF. CDR3 in DNA: TGTGCCAGCAGCGCCAGGACTAGCGGGAGTGATATACTATTT.

This clonotype was observed many times. The chain links TRBV20-1 to TRBJ2-1, with 10 bases aligning to TRBD2. The length of the CDR3 is 15 residues. V was clipped by 0 bases and J by 4 bases; unmatched bases: 3. Germline V lookup: CDR1 DFQATT, CDR2 SNEGSKA (reference sequence). This CDR3 is CSARDYSGRYNEQFF. DNA of the CDR3: TGCAGTGCTAGAGATTATAGCGGGAGGTACAATGAGCAGTTCTTC.

The rearrangement joins TRBV5-1 to TRBJ1-6; D unresolved. Trimming pared 0 bases from V and 6 bases from J, leaving 10 bases between. This CDR3 is built from 15 residues. CDR1 and CDR2 (germline): SGHRS, YFSETQ. The CDR3: CASSLDRATNSPLHF. For the CDR3, the DNA is TGCGCCAGCAGCTTGGACCGTGCTACTAATTCACCCCTCCACTTT.

This clonotype was seen a few times. The rearrangement uses TRBV21-1 and TRBJ1-5. TRBV21-1 is a pseudogene. CDR3 length: 13 residues. In DNA form, the CDR3 reads TGTGCCAGCGCTGATGGAGGTTGTCAGCCCCAGCATTTT. Residues: CASADGGCQPQHF.

The chain has TRBV3-1 and TRBJ2-3; TRBD2 is a possible D gene (8 bases). Per germline, CDR1 LGHDT and CDR2 YNNKEL (reference sequence). The ends were cut back, 4 bases at V and 6 bases at J, with 17 bases in the middle. The CDR3 runs 15 residues. The CDR3 coding sequence is TGTGCCAGCAGCCGCCGGACAGGCGGGGGGGATACGCAGTATTTT. Its translation: CASSRRTGGGDTQYF.

This clonotype was picked up a small number of times. The V and J genes are TRBV4-2 and TRBJ1-2; no reliable D call. This CDR3 has 13 amino acids. Germline values: CDR1 LGHNA, CDR2 YNFKEQ. The ends were cut back, 1 base at V and 6 bases at J, with 9 bases in the middle. CDR3 sequence reads: CASSQVTADGYTF. CDR3 coding DNA: TGTGCCAGCAGCCAAGTAACAGCTGATGGCTACACCTTC.

This clonotype was observed a handful of times. This chain joins TRBV10-1 and TRBJ1-1; no clear D gene. The CDR3 is 13 residues long. Trimming stripped 5 bases from V and 5 bases from J, with 12 bases between. Germline V gene data show CDR1 as WNHNN and CDR2 as SYGVQD (reference sequence). DNA of the CDR3: TGCGCCAGCAGTCGTAGAATGGGGACTGAAGCTTTCTTT. Its translation is CASSRRMGTEAFF.

This clonotype was seen a handful of times. The gene calls are TRBV3-1 and TRBJ2-7; no clear D. The CDR3 is 12 residues long. Trimming removed 5 bases at V and 3 bases at J, with 8 bases between. Germline-derived CDR1 and CDR2 are LGHDT and YNNKEL (reference sequence). In DNA, the CDR3 is TGTGCCAGCAGCAGGGTATACTACGAGCAGTACTTC. Amino acid sequence: CASSRVYYEQYF.

This rearrangement joins TRBV3-1 to TRBJ1-5; no clear D gene. This CDR3 is 12 amino acids long. V was pared by 4 bases and J by 7 bases, with 8 bases between. Germline assignment: CDR1 LGHDT and CDR2 YNNKEL (reference sequence). Here the CDR3 DNA reads TGTGCCAGCAGCCCCCTCGGGCAGCCCCAGCATTTT. Protein sequence: CASSPLGQPQHF.

This chain links TRBV20-1 with TRBJ2-3; D is undetermined. This CDR3 spans 13 amino acids. Germline V gives CDR1 DFQATT, CDR2 SNEGSKA (reference sequence). The V end was cut by 1 base, the J end by 2 bases, with 7 bases between. CDR3 in amino acids: CSARVQDTDTQYF. The CDR3 coding sequence is TGCAGTGCTAGAGTTCAGGACACAGATACGCAGTATTTT.

This clonotype appeared a few times. The rearrangement links TRBV14 to TRBJ1-3; the D is unclear. This CDR3 region has 12 residues. Germline CDR1 is SGHDN and CDR2 is FVKESK. V lost 1 base, J lost 8 bases, and 6 bases lay in between. CDR3 nucleotides: TGTGCCAGCAGCCAAGCCCCGGACACCATATATTTT. Its translation: CASSQAPDTIYF.

The chain employs TRBV7-2 and TRBJ2-7, with D possibly being TRBD2 (5 bases). The CDR3 length is 15 residues. Between the trimmed V and J ends, which lost 10 bases and 2 bases, there was a span of 21 bases. Germline-derived CDR1 and CDR2 are SGHTA and FQGNSA. The CDR3 region has the DNA TGTGCCACCTCTCAACTGGGCGGAGGCCCCTACGAGCAGTACTTC. Translation gives CATSQLGGGPYEQYF.

The chain uses TRBV5-1 and TRBJ1-5, with TRBD1 identical over 12 bases. With V trimmed by 5 bases and J by 6 bases, 6 bases remained unmatched. The CDR3 has 15 amino acids. Germline-derived CDR1 and CDR2 are SGHRS and YFSETQ. The chain's CDR3 is CASSSGTGGFQPQHF. The CDR3 nucleotides read TGCGCCAGCAGTTCCGGGACAGGGGGCTTTCAGCCCCAGCATTTT.

V usage is TRBV2 and J usage is TRBJ2-1; D tentatively fits TRBD1 or TRBD2 (5 bases each). V lost 4 bases and J 7 bases, leaving 14 bases between the germline ends. The V gene's germline CDR1 is SNHLY and CDR2 FYNNEI. This CDR3 region has 14 residues. The CDR3 DNA is TGTGCCAGCAGTGGAGCCGGGGCCGGTAATGAGCAGTTCTTC. Its translation is CASSGAGAGNEQFF.

J is TRBJ2-5 and V is TRBV5-1; TRBD2 matches 9 bases. The CDR3 length is 17 residues. Per the germline V gene, CDR1 is SGHRS and CDR2 is YFSETQ. J lost 2 bases, V lost 4 bases, and 12 bases had no gene match. This CDR3 is CASSPGLLAGWQETQYF. CDR3 coding DNA: TGCGCCAGCAGCCCAGGTCTCCTAGCGGGGTGGCAAGAGACCCAGTACTTC.

This clonotype appeared a few times. The chain carries TRBV6-1 and TRBJ1-3; D unresolved. The germline gives CDR1 MNHNS, CDR2 SASEGT. This CDR3 region has 14 residues. Between the trimmed V and J ends, which lost 6 bases and 0 bases, there was a span of 9 bases. CDR3 nucleotides: TGTGCCAGCAGGGCCGGGCTCTCTGGAAACACCATATATTTT. Amino acids: CASRAGLSGNTIYF.

The table lists this clonotype with a few counts. The chain couples TRBV6-2 or TRBV6-3 to TRBJ1-2, with a weak D call TRBD1 (6 bases). Germline V gene lookup returns CDR1 MNHEY and CDR2 SVGEGT. The CDR3 loop spans 15 amino acids. Trimming removed 5 bases from V and 5 bases from J, with 18 bases in between. The CDR3 bases are TGTGCCAGCAGTATCTTCGGGACAACCGGATATGGCTACACCTTC. Translating gives CASSIFGTTGYGYTF.